This T cell receptor (beta chain) was obtained from a study of blood T cell repertoires in COVID-19. Study as a whole: Spain, Italy and the United States supplied samples that represented acute and convalescent COVID-19. Nucleic acid was either cDNA or gDNA, and it came from T cells, B-cell-depleted T cells, or PBMCs.

Authors' methods: The assay estimated nucleated cells by amplifying reference gene primers. The protocol was immunoSEQ multiplex PCR, while the TCRdb copy is restricted to in-frame clones and leaves out a portion. V, J and clone size are taken as reported in that table, and D and trimming were inferred from the DNA itself. The sample yields around 300,000 clones, less than 90% seen once. Clinical history as reported by participants underpinned cohort assignment. V was trimmed by 2 bases and J by 6 bases, leaving 12 bases between them. Germline V gene sequence: CDR1 SGHTA, CDR2 FQGTGA. This CDR3 contains 14 residues.

This chain joins TRBV7-3 and TRBJ2-3; D is unclear. The TCR was taken from a woman aged 50 to 65 who had recovered from COVID-19. The material sequenced was PBMCs or T cells enriched from blood (not recorded which). The chain's CDR3 is CASSLAAPPDTQYF. CDR3 nucleotides: TGTGCCAGCAGCTTAGCGGCTCCCCCGGATACGCAGTATTTT.